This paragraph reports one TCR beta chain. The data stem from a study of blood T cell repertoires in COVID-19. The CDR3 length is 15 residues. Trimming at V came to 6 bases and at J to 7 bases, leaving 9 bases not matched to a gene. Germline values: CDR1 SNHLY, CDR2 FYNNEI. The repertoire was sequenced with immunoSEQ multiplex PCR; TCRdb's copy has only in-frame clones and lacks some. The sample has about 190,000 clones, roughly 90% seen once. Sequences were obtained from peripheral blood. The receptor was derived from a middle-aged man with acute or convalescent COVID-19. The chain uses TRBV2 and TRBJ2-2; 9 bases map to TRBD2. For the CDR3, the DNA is TGTGCCAGCAGCCCCCAGGGACTAGCTGGCGGGGAGCTGTTTTTT. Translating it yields CASSPQGLAGGELFF.